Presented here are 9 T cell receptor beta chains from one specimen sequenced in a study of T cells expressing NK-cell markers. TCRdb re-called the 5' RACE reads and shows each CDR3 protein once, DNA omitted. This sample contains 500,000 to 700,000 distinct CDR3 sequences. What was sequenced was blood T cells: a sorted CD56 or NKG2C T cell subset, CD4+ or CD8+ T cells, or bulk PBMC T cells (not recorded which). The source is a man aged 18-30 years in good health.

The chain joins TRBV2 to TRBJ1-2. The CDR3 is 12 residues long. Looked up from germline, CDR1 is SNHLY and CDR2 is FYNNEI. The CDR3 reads CASSGLNYGYTF.

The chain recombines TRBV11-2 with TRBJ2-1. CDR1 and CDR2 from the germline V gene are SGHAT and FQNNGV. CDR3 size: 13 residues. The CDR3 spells CASSLGYRNEQFF.

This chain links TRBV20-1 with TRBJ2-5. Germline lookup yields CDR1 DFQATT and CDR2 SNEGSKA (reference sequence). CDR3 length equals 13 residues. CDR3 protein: CSARIAVQETQYF.

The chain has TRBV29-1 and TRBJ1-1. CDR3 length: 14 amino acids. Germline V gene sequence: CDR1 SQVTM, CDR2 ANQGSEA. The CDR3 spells CSVARERRGTEAFF. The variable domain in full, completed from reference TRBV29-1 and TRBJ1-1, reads SAVISQKPSRDICQRGTSLTIQCQVDSQVTMMFWYRQQPGQSLTLIATANQGSEATYESGFVIDKFPISRPNLTFSTLTVSNMSPEDSSIYLCSVARERRGTEAFFGQGTRLTVV.

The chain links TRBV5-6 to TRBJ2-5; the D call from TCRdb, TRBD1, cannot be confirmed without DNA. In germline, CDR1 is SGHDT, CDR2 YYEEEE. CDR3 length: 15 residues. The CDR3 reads CASRKGQPIEETQYF.

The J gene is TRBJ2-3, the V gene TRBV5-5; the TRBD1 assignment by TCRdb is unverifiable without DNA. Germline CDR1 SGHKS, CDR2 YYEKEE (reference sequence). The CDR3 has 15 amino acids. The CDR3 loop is CASSWGQAVTDTQYF.

CDR3 residues: CSAREVRRGQGGAQWANVLTF. The chain employs TRBV20-1 and TRBJ2-6; the TRBD1 assignment by TCRdb is unverifiable without DNA. The germline gives CDR1 DFQATT, CDR2 SNEGSKA (reference sequence). There are 21 residues in the CDR3.

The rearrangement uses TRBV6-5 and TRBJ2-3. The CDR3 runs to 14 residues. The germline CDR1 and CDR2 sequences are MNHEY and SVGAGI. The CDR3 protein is CASSYAGAGDTQYF.

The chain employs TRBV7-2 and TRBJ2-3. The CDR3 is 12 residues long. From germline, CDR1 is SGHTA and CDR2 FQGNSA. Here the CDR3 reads CASSFSLVAQYF.